Listed here is a single T cell receptor (beta chain). The antigen remains undetermined. The protocol was immunoSEQ multiplex PCR, while the TCRdb copy is restricted to in-frame clones and leaves out a portion. The sample includes some 130,000 clones, about 80% of them seen just once. These data originate in a study of cytomegalovirus exposure and HLA in healthy donors. Study-wide background: Later analysis reported that the roughly 110 validation repertoires shared the platform of the roughly 680 first-cohort repertoires. Study conclusions and caveats: Reports described diagnosis of cytomegalovirus status by the classifier as highly specific and sensitive. The study flagged roughly 150 TCR beta chains as cytomegalovirus-associated. One later analysis, an examination of the 120 validation repertoires, found that first-cohort TCR clusters tended to co-occur in them.

The CDR3 spans 13 residues. Between the trimmed V and J ends, which lost 4 bases and 2 bases, there was a span of 7 bases. Germline V gene sequence: CDR1 SGHRS, CDR2 YFSETQ. The sequenced material came from PBMCs. The source is a man between 25 and 39 years old in good health and CMV-seropositive. V gene TRBV5-1 combines with J gene TRBJ2-1, with TRBD1 as a possible D gene (6 bases). The CDR3 DNA follows: TGCGCCAGCAGCACAGGGACCTACAATGAGCAGTTCTTC. It encodes CASSTGTYNEQFF.